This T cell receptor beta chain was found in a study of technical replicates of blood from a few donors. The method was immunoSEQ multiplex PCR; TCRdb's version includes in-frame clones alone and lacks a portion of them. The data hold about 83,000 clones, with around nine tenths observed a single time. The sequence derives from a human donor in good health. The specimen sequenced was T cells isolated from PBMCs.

CDR3 coding DNA: TGCAGTGGGGCGATAGCGGTTGAGCAGTTCTTC. Translating it yields CSGAIAVEQFF. This chain connects TRBV20-1 to TRBJ2-1, with D possibly being TRBD2 (6 bases). Trimming stripped 7 bases from V and 9 bases from J, with 13 bases between. CDR3 length: 11 residues. Germline CDR1 DFQATT, CDR2 SNEGSKA (reference sequence).